This is a list of T cell receptor beta chains from one sample in a study of blood T cell repertoires in COVID-19. Profiled with immunoSEQ multiplex PCR; TCRdb holds only in-frame clones, not every one. The sample lists over 30,000 clones, over 70% occurring once. Sequencing was carried out using peripheral blood. Receptors originate from an elderly man with active or convalescent COVID-19. The CDR3 runs from the conserved cysteine through the conserved F or W. A D gene is named only where the DNA matches it firmly. Clone size is shown for a subset of rows, as once, few, many or a class of expanded clone.

v_gene: TRBV5-1
d_gene: TRBD1
j_gene: TRBJ2-2
abundance: .
CDR3nt: TGCGCCAGCAGCTTGGGGACAGGGTTCGAGCTGTTTTTT
CDR3aa: CASSLGTGFELFF

v_gene: TRBV24-1
d_gene: TRBD1
j_gene: TRBJ2-3
abundance: .
CDR3nt: TGTGCCACCAGTGGAGAGACAGGGGGATTCGCAGATACGCAGTATTTT
CDR3aa: CATSGETGGFADTQYF

v_gene: TRBV5-1
d_gene: .
j_gene: TRBJ1-6
abundance: few
CDR3nt: TGCGCCAGCAGCTTTCGAGTCGGGGATTGGTCACCCCTCCACTTT
CDR3aa: CASSFRVGDWSPLHF

v_gene: TRBV27
d_gene: .
j_gene: TRBJ2-7
abundance: .
CDR3nt: TGTGCCAGCACCGTAAGGCAGGGTAACTACGAGCAGTACTTC
CDR3aa: CASTVRQGNYEQYF

v_gene: TRBV29-1
d_gene: TRBD1
j_gene: TRBJ2-7
abundance: .
CDR3nt: TGCAGCGTTGGATTAGGGACAGGGGGCTACGAGCAGTACTTC
CDR3aa: CSVGLGTGGYEQYF

v_gene: TRBV20-1
d_gene: .
j_gene: TRBJ2-7
abundance: .
CDR3nt: TGCAGTGCTAGTAGGGGGTTAGGGTACGAGCAGTACTTC
CDR3aa: CSASRGLGYEQYF

v_gene: TRBV29-1
d_gene: TRBD1
j_gene: TRBJ2-2
abundance: few
CDR3nt: TGCAGCGTTCCGGGACAGGGGGCTTCAGGCGGGGAGCTGTTTTTT
CDR3aa: CSVPGQGASGGELFF

v_gene: TRBV12-5
d_gene: TRBD1
j_gene: TRBJ2-5
abundance: .
CDR3nt: TGTGCTAGTGGTGGTGGGACAGGGGCATTTTCGGAGACCCAGTACTTC
CDR3aa: CASGGGTGAFSETQYF

v_gene: TRBV6-1
d_gene: TRBD1
j_gene: TRBJ2-7
abundance: .
CDR3nt: TGTGCCAGCAGTGAAGCCGGGACAGGATTTTACGAGCAGTACTTC
CDR3aa: CASSEAGTGFYEQYF

v_gene: TRBV25-1
d_gene: .
j_gene: TRBJ1-1
abundance: few
CDR3nt: TGTGCCAGCAGTGAACTTGCGAGGACATCTACTGAAGCTTTCTTT
CDR3aa: CASSELARTSTEAFF

v_gene: TRBV30
d_gene: TRBD1
j_gene: TRBJ1-2
abundance: .
CDR3nt: TGTGCCTGGAGTGTATTCAGGGGGGCACTTGGCTACACCTTC
CDR3aa: CAWSVFRGALGYTF

v_gene: TRBV15
d_gene: .
j_gene: TRBJ1-4
abundance: .
CDR3nt: TGTGCCACCAGGGAGAGACAAGGGGGTGGGGAAAAACTGTTTTTT
CDR3aa: CATRERQGGGEKLFF

v_gene: TRBV6-5
d_gene: .
j_gene: TRBJ2-2
abundance: .
CDR3nt: TGTGCCAGCACCCCGGGAACCGCGGGGTACGGGGAGCTGTTTTTT
CDR3aa: CASTPGTAGYGELFF

v_gene: TRBV7-2
d_gene: .
j_gene: TRBJ1-6
abundance: .
CDR3nt: TGTGCCAGCAGCTTAAACCCCTTCAGGGTAGGGTCACCCCTCCACTTT
CDR3aa: CASSLNPFRVGSPLHF

v_gene: TRBV6-6
d_gene: .
j_gene: TRBJ2-3
abundance: few
CDR3nt: TGTGCCAGCAGTTTGGCATTACCTACAGATACGCAGTATTTT
CDR3aa: CASSLALPTDTQYF

v_gene: TRBV7-9
d_gene: .
j_gene: TRBJ1-3
abundance: .
CDR3nt: TGTGCCAGCAGCTTGGCACAGGGAACTGGAAACACCATATATTTT
CDR3aa: CASSLAQGTGNTIYF

v_gene: TRBV6-2/TRBV6-3
d_gene: TRBD2
j_gene: TRBJ2-7
abundance: .
CDR3nt: TGTGCCAGCAGTCTAAAGCATCTAGCGGGAGTCCCCGAGCAGTACTTC
CDR3aa: CASSLKHLAGVPEQYF

v_gene: TRBV5-8
d_gene: TRBD1
j_gene: TRBJ1-4
abundance: .
CDR3nt: TGTGCCAGCAGCCTCGGACAGGGGATAGGAAGAGCTAATGAAAAACTGTTTTTT
CDR3aa: CASSLGQGIGRANEKLFF

v_gene: TRBV12-3/TRBV12-4
d_gene: .
j_gene: TRBJ1-5
abundance: .
CDR3nt: TGTGCCAGCAGTCTTCAGCGAAATCAGCCCCAGCATTTT
CDR3aa: CASSLQRNQPQHF

v_gene: TRBV12-3/TRBV12-4
d_gene: .
j_gene: TRBJ1-5
abundance: .
CDR3nt: TGTGCCAGCCGGGACACCAATCAGCCCCAGCATTTT
CDR3aa: CASRDTNQPQHF

v_gene: TRBV4-1
d_gene: .
j_gene: TRBJ1-6
abundance: once
CDR3nt: TGCGCCAGCAGCCATCTCCCGGGACAAACTAATTCACCCCTCCACTTT
CDR3aa: CASSHLPGQTNSPLHF

v_gene: TRBV5-6
d_gene: .
j_gene: TRBJ1-6
abundance: .
CDR3nt: TGTGCCAGCAGCTACTCTCGGAATTCACCCCTCCACTTT
CDR3aa: CASSYSRNSPLHF

v_gene: TRBV19
d_gene: .
j_gene: TRBJ1-5
abundance: .
CDR3nt: TGTGCCAGTAGTTTTCAGGCCGGCCAGCCCCAGCATTTT
CDR3aa: CASSFQAGQPQHF

v_gene: TRBV7-9
d_gene: .
j_gene: TRBJ2-5
abundance: .
CDR3nt: TGTGCCAGCAGCTTCGGACGGGGGGAGACCCAGTACTTC
CDR3aa: CASSFGRGETQYF

v_gene: TRBV5-4
d_gene: .
j_gene: TRBJ1-2
abundance: .
CDR3nt: TGTGCCAGCAGCCTGGGGCGGACAGAGTCTGGCTACACCTTC
CDR3aa: CASSLGRTESGYTF

v_gene: TRBV3-1/TRBV3-2
d_gene: TRBD1
j_gene: TRBJ1-1
abundance: .
CDR3nt: TGTGCCAGCACTCAACGGGGACAGATCACTGAAGCTTTCTTT
CDR3aa: CASTQRGQITEAFF

v_gene: TRBV6-5
d_gene: TRBD1
j_gene: TRBJ1-6
abundance: .
CDR3nt: TGTGCCAGCAGGACAGGGGAATTTTCACCCCTCCACTTT
CDR3aa: CASRTGEFSPLHF

v_gene: TRBV18
d_gene: TRBD2
j_gene: TRBJ2-1
abundance: .
CDR3nt: TGTGCCAGCTCACCCGGCCCTAGCGGGGCTCACAATGAGCAGTTCTTC
CDR3aa: CASSPGPSGAHNEQFF

v_gene: TRBV12-3/TRBV12-4
d_gene: .
j_gene: TRBJ1-4
abundance: .
CDR3nt: TGTGCCAGCAGTTTAGGTCTAGGAGAAAAACTGTTTTTT
CDR3aa: CASSLGLGEKLFF

v_gene: TRBV6-5
d_gene: TRBD1
j_gene: TRBJ1-4
abundance: .
CDR3nt: TGTGCCAGCAGCTGGACAGGGGGCAAGGGTGAAAAACTGTTTTTT
CDR3aa: CASSWTGGKGEKLFF

v_gene: TRBV5-3
d_gene: .
j_gene: TRBJ1-5
abundance: .
CDR3nt: TGTGCCAGAACCCGGTATAGCAATCAGCCCCAGCATTTT
CDR3aa: CARTRYSNQPQHF

v_gene: TRBV19
d_gene: TRBD1
j_gene: TRBJ2-7
abundance: few
CDR3nt: TGTGCCAGTAGTCAGGGACAGGGGTATGCGTACGAGCAGTACTTC
CDR3aa: CASSQGQGYAYEQYF

v_gene: TRBV2
d_gene: TRBD1
j_gene: TRBJ2-7
abundance: .
CDR3nt: TGTGCCAGCAGCGTCCCGGGACAGGCATCCTACGAGCAGTACTTC
CDR3aa: CASSVPGQASYEQYF

v_gene: TRBV7-9
d_gene: .
j_gene: TRBJ2-3
abundance: .
CDR3nt: TGTGCCAGCAGCTTAGCGGCAGGGATTAGCACAGATACGCAGTATTTT
CDR3aa: CASSLAAGISTDTQYF

v_gene: TRBV30
d_gene: TRBD1
j_gene: TRBJ2-3
abundance: .
CDR3nt: TGTGCCTGGAGTAGACAGGGGAACACAGATACGCAGTATTTT
CDR3aa: CAWSRQGNTDTQYF

v_gene: TRBV7-2
d_gene: .
j_gene: TRBJ2-2
abundance: .
CDR3nt: TGTGCCAGCAGAGGGGTAGGGACCGGGGAGCTGTTTTTT
CDR3aa: CASRGVGTGELFF

v_gene: TRBV18
d_gene: .
j_gene: TRBJ1-1
abundance: .
CDR3nt: TGTGCCAGCTCACCAGGGGGCAGAACTGAAGCTTTCTTT
CDR3aa: CASSPGGRTEAFF

v_gene: TRBV6-4
d_gene: .
j_gene: TRBJ2-1
abundance: once
CDR3nt: TGTGCCAGCAGTGCTGGCTCGGGGTCCTACAATGAGCAGTTCTTC
CDR3aa: CASSAGSGSYNEQFF

v_gene: TRBV7-8
d_gene: TRBD1
j_gene: TRBJ2-7
abundance: once
CDR3nt: TGTGCCAGCAGCTTAGCTGGACAGGGTTACGAGCAGTACTTC
CDR3aa: CASSLAGQGYEQYF

v_gene: TRBV7-2
d_gene: .
j_gene: TRBJ2-5
abundance: .
CDR3nt: TGTGCCAGCAGCTCGACGGGGACCCAGTACTTC
CDR3aa: CASSSTGTQYF

v_gene: TRBV27
d_gene: .
j_gene: TRBJ1-5
abundance: few
CDR3nt: TGTGCCAGCAGTTTATCTCTTAGCAATCAGCCCCAGCATTTT
CDR3aa: CASSLSLSNQPQHF

v_gene: TRBV5-4
d_gene: .
j_gene: TRBJ1-2
abundance: .
CDR3nt: TGTGCCAGCAGCTTGGGTGCCAGGTTGAGTAATGGCTACACCTTC
CDR3aa: CASSLGARLSNGYTF

v_gene: TRBV6-6
d_gene: .
j_gene: TRBJ1-3
abundance: .
CDR3nt: TGTGCCAGCACCCTGAGTTTTGGAAACACCATATATTTT
CDR3aa: CASTLSFGNTIYF

v_gene: TRBV5-1
d_gene: TRBD1
j_gene: TRBJ2-7
abundance: .
CDR3nt: TGCGCCAGCAGCTTGATTTGGGACAGGGGACCCTACGAGCAGTACTTC
CDR3aa: CASSLIWDRGPYEQYF

v_gene: TRBV6-5
d_gene: .
j_gene: TRBJ1-1
abundance: .
CDR3nt: TGTGCCAGCAGTTACTCGAGGCCGTTTGCTGAAGCTTTCTTT
CDR3aa: CASSYSRPFAEAFF